The 28 T cell receptor beta chains below come from one sample, sequenced in a study of tumor and adjacent non-tumor tissue in lung cancer. RNA was extracted from bulk tissue without any cell sorting. More than 3 cm separated this lung sample from the edge of the tumor. Three rounds of nested PCR, following a modified ARM-PCR protocol, produced the TCRbeta library. TCRdb re-analysed the multiplex PCR reads in MiXCR, keeping a single row per CDR3 protein. The sample yields roughly 49,000 distinct CDR3 sequences, about 70% seen once. Material for sequencing was distant non-tumor lung tissue. Every receptor here comes from a woman aged 55-70 years with non-small cell lung cancer.

The chain uses TRBV11-3 and TRBJ2-1; 12 bases are a match to TRBD2. Trimming at V came to 10 bases and at J to 11 bases, leaving 15 bases not matched to a gene. The CDR3 length is 15 residues. CDR1 SGHNT and CDR2 YENEEA come from the germline V gene. CDR3 region: CAISTWTSGIVKQFF. The CDR3 DNA reads TGTGCCATCAGTACCTGGACTAGCGGGATTGTTAAGCAGTTCTTC.

Details on this clonotype: This clone may be a read error of a much larger clone one base away. J is TRBJ1-3 and V is TRBV29-1, with unresolved D. The V gene's germline CDR1 is SQVTM and CDR2 ANQGSEA. The germline V and J ends were trimmed by 2 bases and 2 bases, with 4 bases remaining between them. This CDR3 region has 12 residues. CDR3 sequence (DNA): TGCAGCGTTGAACCCGCTGGAAACACCATATATTTT. Its translation: CSVEPAGNTIYF. Filled out from reference TRBV29-1 and TRBJ1-3, the complete variable domain reads SAVISQKPSRDICQRGTSLTIQCQVDSQVTMMFWYRQQPGQSLTLIATANQGSEATYESGFVIDKFPISRPNLTFSTLTVSNMSPEDSSIYLCSVEPAGNTIYFGEGSWLTVV.

This chain links TRBV5-5 with TRBJ2-5; D call uncertain. Germline values: CDR1 SGHKS, CDR2 YYEKEE (reference sequence). V gave up 4 bases and J gave up 5 bases, with 18 bases separating them. The CDR3 has 15 residues. The CDR3 bases are TGTGCCAGCAGCCTCGGGCAGGAGAAAATGGAGACCCAGTACTTC. Encoded protein: CASSLGQEKMETQYF.

This clonotype has ten or more counts. This chain connects TRBV7-9 to TRBJ2-5; TRBD2 aligns across 8 bases. The V gene's germline CDR1 is SEHNR and CDR2 FQNEAQ (reference sequence). The CDR3 extends over 14 amino acids. V was pared by 7 bases and J by 0 bases, with 4 bases of the junction left unmatched. CDR3: CASTTGGYQETQYF. The CDR3 nucleotides are TGTGCCAGCACCACGGGGGGGTACCAAGAGACCCAGTACTTC.

This clonotype was seen repeatedly, ten times or more. The rearrangement uses TRBV7-8 and TRBJ2-1; 7 positions match TRBD2. The CDR3 extends over 15 amino acids. The junction had 8 bases not matched to a gene; V was cut back by 5 bases and J by 4 bases. In germline, CDR1 is SGHVS, CDR2 FQNEAQ. The CDR3 is CASSASAGAYNEQFF. The CDR3 DNA reads as TGTGCCAGCAGCGCCTCGGCGGGAGCATACAATGAGCAGTTCTTC.

As for this clonotype: At one end the junction does not follow the germline gene, possibly because of a read error. The V call is TRBV6-6, the J call TRBJ2-2; D possibly corresponds to TRBD2 (5 bases). Germline V gives CDR1 MNHNY, CDR2 SVGAGI (reference sequence). The CDR3 sequence is 14 residues long. The CDR3 DNA follows: TGTGCCAGCAGTTACCAAACGAACGCCGGGGAGTTGTTTTTT. This codes for CASSYQTNAGELFF.

This clonotype was recorded a few times. This may be a read error: a much more frequent sequence differs by one nucleotide. The rearrangement joins TRBV20-1 to TRBJ2-2; D is perhaps TRBD1 (6 bases). Germline V lookup: CDR1 DFQATT, CDR2 SNEGSKA (reference sequence). This CDR3 is 12 amino acids long. The CDR3 reads CNAGAGPGELFF. CDR3 DNA sequence: TGCAATGCAGGGGCCGGACCCGGGGAGCTGTTTTTT.

Turning to this clonotype: An end of the junction differs from the germline gene, which may be a read error. The chain has TRBV11-2 and TRBJ1-1; no clear D gene. CDR1 is SGHAT and CDR2 is FQNNGV in the germline V gene. CDR3 length: 15 amino acids. The CDR3 loop reads CDSSLDSIMNTEAFF. CDR3 sequence (DNA): TGTGACAGCAGCTTAGATAGTATCATGAACACTGAAGCTTTCTTT.

With regard to this clonotype: One end of the junction does not line up with germline, which may come from a read error. This chain links TRBV11-1 with TRBJ2-2; the D gene is possibly TRBD2 (6 bases). The CDR3 contains 15 residues. CDR1 is SGHAT and CDR2 is FQDESV in the germline V gene (reference sequence). The CDR3 region is CASSLTGTVGGELFF. The CDR3 nucleotides read TGTGCTAGCAGCCTCACCGGGACTGTGGGCGGGGAGTTGTTTTTT.

The chain is built from TRBV20-1 and TRBJ2-7; the match to TRBD2 covers 7 bases. This CDR3 contains 15 residues. The trim removed 1 base at V and 7 bases at J, leaving 13 bases unmatched. The germline gives CDR1 DFQATT, CDR2 SNEGSKA (reference sequence). The CDR3: CSARGVRGDPNEQYF. The CDR3, as DNA: TGCAGTGCTAGAGGTGTCCGGGGGGACCCCAATGAGCAGTACTTC.

This clonotype was observed a few times. This sequence joins TRBV11-2 and TRBJ1-6, with 7 nucleotides matching TRBD1. V shed 8 bases and J 10 bases; nucleotides not matched to a gene: 20. CDR1 and CDR2 from the germline V gene are SGHAT and FQNNGV. The CDR3 length is 17 residues. CDR3 protein: CASADFVNRGPSSPLHF. The DNA for the CDR3 is TGTGCCAGCGCTGACTTTGTGAACAGGGGACCGAGCTCACCCCTCCACTTT.

This clonotype has just a few counts. Because it lacks the conserved phenylalanine or tryptophan at the end, this CDR3 is likely a read error. The chain joins TRBV28 to TRBJ2-5; D is uncertain. Germline values: CDR1 MDHEN, CDR2 SYDVKM. The CDR3 loop spans 14 amino acids. V was trimmed by 7 bases and J by 5 bases, leaving 17 bases between them. CDR3 DNA sequence: TGTGCCAGCACTCCTGAAAGATTTTGGGAGACCCAGTACTTA. It encodes CASTPERFWETQYL.

V gene TRBV20-1 combines with J gene TRBJ1-2, with D unclear. The V and J ends lost 2 bases and 2 bases respectively, with 6 bases between them. The CDR3 sequence is 12 residues long. The germline CDR1 and CDR2 sequences are DFQATT and SNEGSKA (reference sequence). The CDR3 protein is CSARLDNYGYTF. In nucleotides, the CDR3 is TGCAGTGCTAGACTTGACAACTATGGCTACACCTTC.

Note on this clonotype: Since no conserved phenylalanine or tryptophan closes the CDR3, a read error is the likely cause. Here the CDR3 DNA reads TGTGCCAGCAGCTGGGTGACAGGGGATAATGAGCAGTTCATC. Its translation is CASSWVTGDNEQFI. The chain has TRBV5-4 and TRBJ2-1; TRBD1 matches 8 bases. CDR1 is SGHNT, CDR2 YYREEE, per germline (reference sequence). The CDR3 has 14 amino acids. V shed 3 bases, J shed 7 bases, and the junction held 6 bases outside the gene matches.

This clonotype was counted at least ten times. A read error is possible here, since a much larger clone lies one base away. The missing conserved phenylalanine or tryptophan at the end of this CDR3 makes a read error likely. J is TRBJ2-6 and V is TRBV29-1; 9 bases match TRBD1. CDR1 SQVTM and CDR2 ANQGSEA come from the germline V gene. V trimming: 6 bases; J trimming: 2 bases; junction bases outside the gene matches: 8. CDR3 length: 16 residues. The CDR3 nucleotides are TGCAGCGTGGATAACACAGGGGGCACTGGGGCCAACGTCCTGACTCTC. Translated, it gives CSVDNTGGTGANVLTL.

The V call is TRBV12-5, the J call TRBJ1-5, with D tentatively TRBD1 (6 bases). V shed 7 bases and J shed 15 bases, with 22 bases lying between them. Germline CDR1 LGHNT, CDR2 FRNRAP. The CDR3 is 13 amino acids. The CDR3 DNA sequence: TGTGCTAGTGCCCGGACAGACAATCAGCCTCGGCATTTT. Translation: CASARTDNQPRHF.

The sample holds a few counts of this clonotype. Its ends do not fully match the called genes, so a read error is possible. The chain is built from TRBV28 and TRBJ2-1; no firm D call. This CDR3 contains 13 residues. Per the germline V gene, CDR1 is MDHEN and CDR2 is SYDVKM. CDR3 residues: CASSLDSYNEQSF. CDR3 nucleotide sequence: TGTGCCAGCAGTTTAGACTCTTACAATGAGCAGTCCTTC.

Details on this clonotype: A much more abundant neighbour one base away suggests this may be a read error. This chain links TRBV11-2 with TRBJ2-1; perhaps TRBD2 as D (5 bases). The CDR3 runs 11 residues. Looked up from germline, CDR1 is SGHAT and CDR2 is FQNNGV. CDR3 region: CASSLERKQLF. As DNA, the CDR3 is TGTGCCAGCAGCCTTGAGCGGAAGCAGCTCTTC.

Concerning this clonotype: An end of the junction differs from the germline gene, which may be a read error. The chain recombines TRBV11-2 with TRBJ2-7; D possibly corresponds to TRBD1 (6 bases). There are 14 residues in the CDR3. Germline CDR1 reads SGHAT; CDR2 reads FQNNGV. The CDR3 is CASSLSTGCYEQYF. The CDR3 DNA is TGTGCCAGCAGCTTATCAACAGGGTGCTACGAGCAGTATTTC.

In regard to this clonotype: A junction end diverges from the germline sequence, so it may reflect a read error. This sequence joins TRBV28 and TRBJ2-4; possible D gene TRBD1, 6 bases. Germline CDR1 MDHEN, CDR2 SYDVKM. CDR3 length equals 18 residues. CDR3 in DNA: TGTGCCAGCAGTTTCCCCCTTCAGGGGCCTCTAGCCCAAAACATTCAGTACTTC. Translating gives CASSFPLQGPLAQNIQYF.

The rearrangement joins TRBV6-2 or TRBV6-3 to TRBJ2-7; D is unclear. Germline V gene data show CDR1 as MNHEY and CDR2 as SVGEGT. V dropped 9 bases and J dropped 5 bases, with 17 bases sitting between them. The CDR3 has 13 residues. CDR3 DNA: TGTGCCAGACCACGCGCGAGAGCCCACGAGCAGTACTTC. As protein: CARPRARAHEQYF.

Remarks on this clonotype: The final CDR3 position lacks the conserved phenylalanine or tryptophan, pointing to a likely read error. The chain carries TRBV29-1 and TRBJ2-1; D possibly uses TRBD1 or TRBD2 (5 bases each). The CDR3 sequence is 12 residues long. Per the germline V gene, CDR1 is SQVTM and CDR2 is ANQGSEA. CDR3 coding DNA: TGCAGCGATGAAGAGGGGACCAATGAGCAGTTCGTC. It translates to CSDEEGTNEQFV.

A word on this clonotype: A read error may explain this, as a much larger clone is one base away. The chain has TRBV12-3 or TRBV12-4 and TRBJ1-5; a weak D match, TRBD1 (5 bases). With 3 bases removed from V and 4 bases from J, the gap between germline ends came to 10 bases. This CDR3 is 14 amino acids long. The CDR3 nucleotides are TGTGCCAGCAGTTTCTTGGGGGTGAATCAGCCCCAGCATTTT. The encoded protein is CASSFLGVNQPQHF.

This clonotype was counted between two and nine times. The junction does not match germline at one end; this may be a read error. This chain uses TRBV4-2 with TRBJ1-5; D is undetermined. CDR3 length equals 17 residues. CDR1 and CDR2 from the germline V gene are LGHNA and YNFKEQ. CDR3 protein: CASSQDLPGYSIQPQRF. DNA of the CDR3: TGTGCCAGCAGCCAAGATTTACCGGGTTATAGCATTCAGCCCCAGCGTTTT.

Regarding this clonotype: The CDR3 carries no conserved terminal phenylalanine or tryptophan, so it likely arises from a read error. The chain carries TRBV6-2 or TRBV6-3 and TRBJ2-2, with 7 nucleotides matching TRBD1. This CDR3 has 17 amino acids. Germline V gene data show CDR1 as MNHEY and CDR2 as SVGEGT. In nucleotides, the CDR3 is TGTGCTAGCAGGGCCTGGGACAGAAACTTGAACACCAGGGAGCTGTTTATT. It yields the protein CASRAWDRNLNTRELFI.

This chain links TRBV6-5 with TRBJ1-5; TRBD1 agrees at 8 bases. The J segment lost 5 bases and the V segment lost 6 bases, leaving 6 bases of the junction unmatched. The CDR3 is 14 residues long. Germline CDR1 and CDR2: MNHEY and SVGAGI. The CDR3 region is CASRLRQGHQPQHF. The CDR3 region has the DNA TGTGCCAGCAGGTTGAGACAGGGGCATCAGCCCCAGCATTTT.

About this clonotype: Relative to the germline gene, one junction end is altered; a read error may explain this. The V call is TRBV4-3, the J call TRBJ2-7, with a possible D match to TRBD1 (6 bases). From germline, CDR1 is LGHNA and CDR2 YSLEER. This CDR3 comprises 16 residues. Here the CDR3 DNA reads TGCGCCAGCAGCCAAGAAAACGGACAGAGGGCCTACGAGCACTACTTC. This translates into CASSQENGQRAYEHYF.

As for this clonotype: The CDR3 does not end in the conserved phenylalanine or tryptophan, so this is likely a read error. The DNA for the CDR3 is TGTGCCAGCAGTTATACAGACAACAATGAGCAGTTCTAT. As protein: CASSYTDNNEQFY. The V gene is TRBV11-2, the J gene TRBJ2-1; D not certain. CDR1 is SGHAT and CDR2 is FQNNGV in the germline V gene. The CDR3 is 13 amino acids. Trimming took off 6 bases at V and 5 bases at J, with 11 bases between the two ends.